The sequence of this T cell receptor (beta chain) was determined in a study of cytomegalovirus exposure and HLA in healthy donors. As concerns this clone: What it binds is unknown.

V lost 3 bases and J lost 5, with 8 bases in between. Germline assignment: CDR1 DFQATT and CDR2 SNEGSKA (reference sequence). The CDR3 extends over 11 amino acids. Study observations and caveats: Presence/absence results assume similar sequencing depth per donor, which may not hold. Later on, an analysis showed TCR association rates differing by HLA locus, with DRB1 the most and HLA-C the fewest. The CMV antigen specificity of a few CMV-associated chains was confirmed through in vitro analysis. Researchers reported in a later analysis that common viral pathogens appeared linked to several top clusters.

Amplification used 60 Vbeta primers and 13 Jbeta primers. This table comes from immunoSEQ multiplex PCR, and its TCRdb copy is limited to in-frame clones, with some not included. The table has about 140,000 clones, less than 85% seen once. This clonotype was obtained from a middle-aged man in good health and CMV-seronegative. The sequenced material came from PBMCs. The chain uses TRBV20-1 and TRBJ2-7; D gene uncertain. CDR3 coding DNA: TGCAGTGCTAGGGTAGAGAACGAGCAGTACTTC. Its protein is CSARVENEQYF.